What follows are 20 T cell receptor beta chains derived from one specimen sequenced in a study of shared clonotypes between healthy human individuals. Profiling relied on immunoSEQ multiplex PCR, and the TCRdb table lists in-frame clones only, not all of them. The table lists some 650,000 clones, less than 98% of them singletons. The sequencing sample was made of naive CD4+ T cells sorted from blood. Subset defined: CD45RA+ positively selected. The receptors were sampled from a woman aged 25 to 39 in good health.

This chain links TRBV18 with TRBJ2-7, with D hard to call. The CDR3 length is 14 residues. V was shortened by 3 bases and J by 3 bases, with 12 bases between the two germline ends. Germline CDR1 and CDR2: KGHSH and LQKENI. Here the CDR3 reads CASSPTRTRYEQYF. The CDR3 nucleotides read TGTGCCAGCTCACCGACAAGGACCCGCTACGAGCAGTACTTC.

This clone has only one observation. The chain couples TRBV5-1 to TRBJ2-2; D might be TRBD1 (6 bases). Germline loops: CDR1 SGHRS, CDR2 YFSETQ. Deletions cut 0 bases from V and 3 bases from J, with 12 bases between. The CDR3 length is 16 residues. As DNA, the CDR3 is TGCGCCAGCAGCTTGGCCTTGGGGGCGGACACCGGGGAGCTGTTTTTT. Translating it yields CASSLALGADTGELFF. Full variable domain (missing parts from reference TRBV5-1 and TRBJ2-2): KAGVTQTPRYLIKTRGQQVTLSCSPISGHRSVSWYQQTPGQGLQFLFEYFSETQRNKGNFPGRFSGRQFSNSRSEMNVSTLELGDSALYLCASSLALGADTGELFFGEGSRLTVL.

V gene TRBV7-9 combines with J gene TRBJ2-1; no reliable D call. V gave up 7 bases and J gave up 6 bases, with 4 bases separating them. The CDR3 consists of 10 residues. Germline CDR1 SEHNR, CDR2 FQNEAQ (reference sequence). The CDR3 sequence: CASTSNEQFF. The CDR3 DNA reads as TGTGCCAGCACCTCCAATGAGCAGTTCTTC.

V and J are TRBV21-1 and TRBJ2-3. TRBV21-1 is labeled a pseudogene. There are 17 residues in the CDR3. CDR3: CASSKPAEGRGPDTQYF. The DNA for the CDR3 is TGTGCCAGCAGCAAACCCGCGGAGGGCAGGGGCCCAGATACGCAGTATTTT.

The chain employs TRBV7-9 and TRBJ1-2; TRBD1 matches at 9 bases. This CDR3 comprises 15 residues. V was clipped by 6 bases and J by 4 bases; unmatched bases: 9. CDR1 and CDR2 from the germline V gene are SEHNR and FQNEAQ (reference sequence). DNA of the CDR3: TGTGCCAGCAGGTCACCGGGACAGGGAGGCTATGGCTACACCTTC. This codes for CASRSPGQGGYGYTF.

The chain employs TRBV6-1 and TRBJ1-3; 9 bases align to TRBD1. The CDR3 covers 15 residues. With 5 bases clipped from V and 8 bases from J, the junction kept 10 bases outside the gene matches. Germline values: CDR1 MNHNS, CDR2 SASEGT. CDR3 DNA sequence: TGTGCCAGCAGTCCCCGGACAGGGGTCCTGGACACCATATATTTT. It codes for CASSPRTGVLDTIYF.

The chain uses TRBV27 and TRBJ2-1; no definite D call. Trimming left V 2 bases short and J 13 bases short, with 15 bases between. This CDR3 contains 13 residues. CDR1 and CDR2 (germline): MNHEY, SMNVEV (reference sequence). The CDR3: CASSLRGLERQFF. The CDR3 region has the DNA TGTGCCAGCAGTTTAAGAGGTCTCGAAAGACAGTTCTTC.

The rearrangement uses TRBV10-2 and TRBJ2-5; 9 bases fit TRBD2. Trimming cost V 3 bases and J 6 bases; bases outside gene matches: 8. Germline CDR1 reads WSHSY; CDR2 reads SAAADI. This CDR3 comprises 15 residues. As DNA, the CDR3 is TGCGCCAGCAGTGAAGCCCTAGCGGGATGGCAGACCCAGTACTTC. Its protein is CASSEALAGWQTQYF.

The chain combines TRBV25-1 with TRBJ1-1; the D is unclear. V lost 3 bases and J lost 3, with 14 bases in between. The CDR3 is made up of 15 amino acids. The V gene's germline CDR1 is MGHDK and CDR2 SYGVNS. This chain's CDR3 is CASSDVNGPDTEAFF. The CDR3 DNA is TGTGCCAGCAGTGATGTGAACGGGCCGGACACTGAAGCTTTCTTT.

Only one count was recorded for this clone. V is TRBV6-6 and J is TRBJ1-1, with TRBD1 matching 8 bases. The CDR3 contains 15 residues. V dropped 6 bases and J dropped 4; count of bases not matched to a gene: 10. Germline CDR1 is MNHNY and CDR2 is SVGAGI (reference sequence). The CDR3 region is CASSPSATGGTEAFF. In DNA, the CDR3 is TGTGCCAGCAGCCCTTCGGCTACAGGGGGCACTGAAGCTTTCTTT.

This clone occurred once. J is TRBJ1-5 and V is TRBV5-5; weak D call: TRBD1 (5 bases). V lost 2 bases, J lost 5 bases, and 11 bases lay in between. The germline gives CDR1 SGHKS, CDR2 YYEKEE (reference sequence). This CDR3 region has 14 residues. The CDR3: CASSFLVGDQPQHF. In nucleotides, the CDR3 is TGTGCCAGCAGCTTCCTCGTGGGGGATCAGCCCCAGCATTTT. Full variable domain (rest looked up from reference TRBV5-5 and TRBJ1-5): DAGVTQSPTHLIKTRGQQVTLRCSPISGHKSVSWYQQVLGQGPQFIFQYYEKEERGRGNFPDRFSARQFPNYSSELNVNALLLGDSALYLCASSFLVGDQPQHFGDGTRLSIL.

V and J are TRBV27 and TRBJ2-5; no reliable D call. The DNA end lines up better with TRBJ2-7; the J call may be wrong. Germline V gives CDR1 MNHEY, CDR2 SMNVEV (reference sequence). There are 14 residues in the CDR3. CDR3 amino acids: CASRKNGPSYEQYF. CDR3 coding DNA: TGTGCCAGCAGGAAGAACGGGCCCTCCTACGAGCAGTACTTC.

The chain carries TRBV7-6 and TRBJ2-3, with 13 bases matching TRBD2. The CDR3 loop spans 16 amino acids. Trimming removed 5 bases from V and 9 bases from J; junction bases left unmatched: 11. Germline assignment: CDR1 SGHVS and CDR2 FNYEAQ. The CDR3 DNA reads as TGTGCCAGCAGCCCAAGTAGACTAGCGGGAGGTGGGACGCAGTATTTT. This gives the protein CASSPSRLAGGGTQYF. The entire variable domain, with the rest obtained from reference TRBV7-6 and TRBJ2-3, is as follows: GAGVSQSPRYKVTKRGQDVALRCDPISGHVSLYWYRQALGQGPEFLTYFNYEAQQDKSGLPNDRFSAERPEGSISTLTIQRTEQRDSAMYRCASSPSRLAGGGTQYFGPGTRLTVL.

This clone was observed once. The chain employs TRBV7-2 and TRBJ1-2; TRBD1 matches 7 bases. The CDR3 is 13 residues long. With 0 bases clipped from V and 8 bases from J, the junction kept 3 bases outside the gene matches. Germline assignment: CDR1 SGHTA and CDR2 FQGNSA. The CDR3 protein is CASSLARTGGYTF. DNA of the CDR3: TGTGCCAGCAGCTTAGCAAGGACAGGCGGCTACACCTTC.

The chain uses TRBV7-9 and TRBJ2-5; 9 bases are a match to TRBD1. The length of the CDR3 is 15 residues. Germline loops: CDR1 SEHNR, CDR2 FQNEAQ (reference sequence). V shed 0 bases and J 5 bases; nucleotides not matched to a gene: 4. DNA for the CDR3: TGTGCCAGCAGCTTAGCCACAGGGGGCAGGGAGACCCAGTACTTC. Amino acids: CASSLATGGRETQYF.

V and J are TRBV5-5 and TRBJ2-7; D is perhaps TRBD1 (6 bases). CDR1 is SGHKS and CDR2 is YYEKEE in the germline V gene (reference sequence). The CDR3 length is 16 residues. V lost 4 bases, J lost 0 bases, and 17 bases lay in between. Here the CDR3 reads CASSRAGVSSSYEQYF. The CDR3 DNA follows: TGTGCCAGCAGCCGAGCAGGGGTCTCTAGCTCCTACGAGCAGTACTTC.

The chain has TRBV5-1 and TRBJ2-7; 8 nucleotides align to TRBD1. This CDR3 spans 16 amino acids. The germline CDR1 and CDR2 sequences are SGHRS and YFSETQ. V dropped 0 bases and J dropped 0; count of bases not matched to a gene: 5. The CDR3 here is CASSLGVQGVSYEQYF. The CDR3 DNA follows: TGCGCCAGCAGCTTGGGTGTACAGGGGGTCTCCTACGAGCAGTACTTC.

The CDR3 sequence is CASSWATGANEKLFF. CDR3 coding DNA: TGTGCCAGCAGTTGGGCGACAGGGGCTAATGAAAAACTGTTTTTT. The rearrangement uses TRBV6-6 and TRBJ1-4; 8 bases are a match to TRBD1. The CDR3 consists of 15 residues. V was pared by 4 bases and J by 3 bases, with 4 bases of the junction left unmatched. The germline gives CDR1 MNHNY, CDR2 SVGAGI (reference sequence).

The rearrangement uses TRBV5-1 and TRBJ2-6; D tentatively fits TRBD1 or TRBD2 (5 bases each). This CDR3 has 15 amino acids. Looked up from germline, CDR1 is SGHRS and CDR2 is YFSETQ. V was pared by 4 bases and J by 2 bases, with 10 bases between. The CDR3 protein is CASSLGRAGANVLTF. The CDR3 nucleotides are TGCGCCAGCAGCCTGGGGCGGGCTGGGGCCAACGTCCTGACTTTC.

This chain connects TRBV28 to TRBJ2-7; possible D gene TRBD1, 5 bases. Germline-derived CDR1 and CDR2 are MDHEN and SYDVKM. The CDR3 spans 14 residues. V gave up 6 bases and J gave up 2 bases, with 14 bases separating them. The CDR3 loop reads CASSPDIVTYEQYF. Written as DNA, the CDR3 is TGTGCCAGCAGCCCGGACATCGTTACCTACGAGCAGTACTTC. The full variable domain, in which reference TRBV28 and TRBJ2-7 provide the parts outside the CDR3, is DVKVTQSSRYLVKRTGEKVFLECVQDMDHENMFWYRQDPGLGLRLIYFSYDVKMKEKGDIPEGYSVSREKKERFSLILESASTNQTSMYLCASSPDIVTYEQYFGPGTRLTVT.